A selection of T cell receptor beta chains follows, all from one sample in a study of Graves' ophthalmopathy and Graves' hyperthyroidism. TCRdb reprocessed the multiplex PCR reads via MiXCR and lists one record per CDR3 protein. The sample includes 350,000 to 400,000 distinct CDR3 sequences, approximately 20% seen only once; the top ten take 1.6%. Sequencing was performed on peripheral blood. Receptors were obtained from a woman under 30 with Graves' ophthalmopathy. Both conserved end residues are part of each CDR3. D genes are given only for firm matches. Size is stated for part of the rows, as once, few or many counts, or as a class when the clone is expanded.

V	J	size	D	CDR3	DNA
TRBV27	TRBJ2-4	many	NA	CASSLGQGQNIQYF	TGTGCCAGCAGTTTAGGGCAGGGGCAAAACATTCAGTACTTC
TRBV6-2/TRBV6-3	TRBJ1-1	NA	NA	CASSISLGAFF	TGTGCCAGCAGTATATCGCTTGGAGCTTTCTTT
TRBV6-2/TRBV6-3	TRBJ1-1	few	NA	CASRVRGLNTEAFF	TGTGCCAGCAGGGTCAGGGGATTGAACACTGAAGCTTTCTTT
TRBV11-2	TRBJ1-1	many	TRBD1	CASNFPLTGTENTEAFF	TGTGCCAGCAATTTCCCCCTAACCGGGACAGAGAACACTGAAGCTTTCTTT
TRBV6-2/TRBV6-3	TRBJ2-7	many	NA	CASSYSMTRYSAEGGEQYF	TGTGCCAGCAGTTACTCGATGACCAGATATAGCGCCGAGGGGGGGGAGCAGTACTTC
TRBV2	TRBJ2-7	NA	NA	CASSSFLGDGYEQYF	TGTGCCAGCAGTTCTTTTTTGGGGGACGGGTACGAGCAGTACTTC
TRBV12-3/TRBV12-4	TRBJ2-7	many	TRBD1	CASSRQGVSYEQYF	TGTGCCAGCAGTCGACAGGGCGTCTCCTACGAGCAGTACTTC
TRBV6-1	TRBJ1-1	many	NA	CASRRDHLSTEAFF	TGTGCCAGCAGAAGGGACCATCTGAGCACTGAAGCTTTCTTT
TRBV29-1	TRBJ1-1	many	NA	CSVEGPVWDEAFF	TGCAGCGTTGAAGGCCCAGTATGGGATGAAGCTTTCTTT
TRBV5-1	TRBJ1-2	NA	NA	CASSPSLEGIGYTF	TGCGCCAGCAGCCCGTCGTTGGAGGGGATTGGCTACACCTTC
TRBV7-2	TRBJ2-7	once	NA	CASSYEGTNEQYF	TGTGCCAGCAGCTATGAGGGAACCAACGAGCAGTACTTC
TRBV20-1	TRBJ1-1	many	NA	CSARDWGGPNTEAFF	TGCAGTGCTAGAGACTGGGGGGGTCCGAACACTGAAGCTTTCTTT
TRBV6-5	TRBJ1-3	many	NA	CASSPQGIRSTIYF	TGTGCCAGCAGTCCGCAGGGGATTCGAAGCACCATATATTTT
TRBV6-1	TRBJ2-7	NA	TRBD2	CASSPPGLRYEQYF	TGTGCCAGCAGTCCCCCGGGACTACGCTACGAGCAGTACTTC
TRBV19	TRBJ2-5	few	TRBD1	CASSILGQDEETQYF	TGTGCCAGTAGTATACTTGGACAGGACGAAGAGACCCAGTACTTC
TRBV24-1	TRBJ2-5	many	TRBD2	CATRAGAQETQYF	TGTGCCACAAGAGCGGGGGCCCAAGAGACCCAGTACTTC
TRBV10-2	TRBJ2-5	many	TRBD2	CASMMTSGGETQYF	TGCGCCAGCATGATGACTAGCGGAGGCGAGACCCAGTACTTC
TRBV11-1	TRBJ2-5	many	NA	CASRDGGLQETQYF	TGTGCCAGCAGGGACGGGGGCCTACAAGAGACCCAGTACTTC
TRBV12-3/TRBV12-4	TRBJ2-6	many	NA	CASSYGPSGANVLTF	TGTGCCAGCAGTTATGGGCCATCTGGGGCCAACGTCCTGACTTTC
TRBV6-2/TRBV6-3	TRBJ2-2	many	TRBD1	CASSYVRGQGTGELFF	TGTGCCAGCAGTTACGTGAGGGGGCAGGGTACCGGGGAGCTGTTTTTT
TRBV29-1	TRBJ2-4	few	TRBD1	CSVGTGDGNIQYF	TGCAGCGTTGGGACAGGGGACGGAAACATTCAGTACTTC
TRBV6-5	TRBJ2-5	many	TRBD2	CASSYWTSGGKTQYF	TGTGCCAGCAGTTACTGGACTAGCGGGGGAAAGACCCAGTACTTC
TRBV6-5	TRBJ2-7	NA	TRBD2	CASSYPTSAAYEQYF	TGTGCCAGCAGTTACCCGACTAGCGCCGCCTACGAGCAGTACTTC
TRBV28	TRBJ2-7	many	NA	CASKNRLTELEQYF	TGTGCCAGCAAAAATAGATTGACCGAACTAGAGCAGTACTTC
TRBV24-1	TRBJ1-5	many	TRBD1	CATSDGGTGLASNQPQHF	TGTGCCACCAGTGATGGGGGGACAGGGCTAGCTAGCAATCAGCCCCAGCATTTT
TRBV20-1	TRBJ2-7	many	NA	CSALGQGITEQYF	TGCAGTGCCCTGGGGCAGGGGATCACCGAGCAGTACTTC
TRBV4-1	TRBJ2-2	NA	TRBD2	CASSQVKLAGTGELFF	TGCGCCAGCAGCCAAGTAAAACTAGCGGGCACCGGGGAGCTGTTTTTT
TRBV4-1	TRBJ2-2	few	NA	CASSQPGGLGTGELFF	TGCGCCAGCAGCCAACCCGGCGGGTTGGGCACCGGGGAGCTGTTTTTT
TRBV6-5	TRBJ2-7	many	NA	CASSYSGEDREYEQYF	TGTGCCAGCAGTTACTCGGGGGAGGATCGGGAGTACGAGCAGTACTTC
TRBV6-5	TRBJ1-5	many	NA	CASSYSAGLNQPQHF	TGTGCCAGCAGTTACTCGGCAGGGTTAAATCAGCCCCAGCATTTT
TRBV28	TRBJ2-7	many	NA	CASSLLGVHEQYF	TGTGCCAGCAGTTTACTGGGGGTCCACGAGCAGTACTTC
TRBV18	TRBJ1-2	many	NA	CASSPGRTPNRYGYTF	TGTGCCAGCTCACCTGGAAGGACACCGAATCGCTATGGCTACACCTTC
TRBV6-2/TRBV6-3	TRBJ1-2	NA	NA	CASSGHSLGIYGYTF	TGTGCCAGCTCTGGACATTCCCTGGGCATCTATGGCTACACCTTC
TRBV7-2	TRBJ2-5	many	NA	CASSLALQAASETQYF	TGTGCCAGCAGCTTAGCTTTGCAGGCCGCTTCCGAGACCCAGTACTTC
TRBV18	TRBJ1-6	many	NA	CASSPQRMNSPLHF	TGTGCCAGCTCACCACAGCGGATGAATTCACCCCTCCACTTT
TRBV28	TRBJ1-6	many	NA	CASSPSRVLKYNSPLHF	TGTGCCAGCAGTCCCTCCAGGGTTTTGAAGTATAATTCACCCCTCCACTTT
TRBV27	TRBJ1-2	NA	NA	CASSRPVGGNYGYTF	TGTGCCAGCAGCCGCCCGGTGGGGGGTAACTATGGCTACACCTTC
TRBV27	TRBJ2-2	NA	NA	CASRPVSNTGELFF	TGTGCCAGCAGACCGGTCTCAAACACCGGGGAGCTGTTTTTT
TRBV12-3/TRBV12-4	TRBJ1-2	many	TRBD1	CASSTRTGSNFYGYTF	TGTGCCAGCAGTACCCGGACAGGTTCCAACTTTTATGGCTACACCTTC
TRBV20-1	TRBJ2-2	many	TRBD2	CSAALYSGMEELFF	TGCAGTGCTGCGCTGTATAGCGGGATGGAAGAGCTGTTTTTT
TRBV28	TRBJ1-6	many	NA	CASSLGTNSPLHF	TGTGCCAGCAGCCTCGGGACAAACTCACCCCTCCACTTT
TRBV2	TRBJ1-1	many	NA	CASSEEGDWDTEAFF	TGTGCCAGCAGTGAAGAGGGGGATTGGGACACTGAAGCTTTCTTT
TRBV6-5	TRBJ2-1	few	TRBD2	CASSYNPSGPPVF	TGTGCCAGCAGTTATAACCCTAGCGGGCCCCCAGTCTTC
TRBV14	TRBJ2-7	few	TRBD2	CASSPGGGAVLYF	TGTGCCAGCAGCCCGGGGGGGGGAGCGGTTCTGTACTTC
TRBV18	TRBJ2-5	many	TRBD2	CASSRLATKQETQYF	TGTGCCAGCTCAAGACTAGCGACCAAACAAGAGACCCAGTACTTC
TRBV7-2	TRBJ1-2	many	NA	CASTFVGGPYGYTF	TGTGCCAGCACCTTTGTGGGGGGGCCCTATGGCTACACCTTC
TRBV28	TRBJ1-2	many	NA	CASSLLQGGYGYTF	TGTGCCAGCAGTTTGTTACAGGGAGGCTATGGCTACACCTTC
TRBV11-2	TRBJ2-7	NA	TRBD1	CASSFPRQGLRYEQYF	TGTGCCAGCAGCTTCCCCAGACAGGGGTTGCGCTACGAGCAGTACTTC
TRBV25-1	TRBJ1-1	many	TRBD1	CASSELGQSEAFF	TGTGCCAGCAGTGAATTGGGACAGAGTGAAGCTTTCTTT